The T cell receptor (beta chain) described here comes from a study of blood T cell repertoires in COVID-19. Data came from immunoSEQ multiplex PCR; TCRdb stores just in-frame clones and leaves some out. The sample consists of more than 200,000 clones, 65% to 90% of them appearing once. This CDR3 has 13 residues. Looked up from germline, CDR1 is SEHNR and CDR2 is FQNEAQ (reference sequence). Between the trimmed V and J ends, which lost 7 bases and 0 bases, there was a span of 4 bases. The chain joins TRBV7-9 to TRBJ2-6, with unresolved D. The source is a man between 40 and 49 years old who had recovered from COVID-19. The sample consisted of PBMCs or T cells enriched from blood (not recorded which). Here the CDR3 DNA reads TGTGCCAGCATGGCCTCTGGGGCCAACGTCCTGACTTTC. It encodes CASMASGANVLTF. Looking up the rest from reference TRBV7-9 and TRBJ2-6 gives the full variable domain: DTGVSQNPRHKITKRGQNVTFRCDPISEHNRLYWYRQTLGQGPEFLTYFQNEAQLEKSRLLSDRFSAERPKGSFSTLEIQRTEQGDSAMYLCASMASGANVLTFGAGSRLTVL.